This T cell receptor (beta chain) was sequenced for a study of T-cell reconstitution after alpha-beta-depleted transplantation in children. Library preparation (for TCRbeta) was performed with unique molecular identifiers. TCRdb analysed the PCR reads with MiXCR anew, one entry per CDR3 protein. The sample includes hundreds of thousands of distinct CDR3 sequences, around a sixth seen only once; the top ten take approximately 1%. Germline lookup yields CDR1 KGHDR and CDR2 SFDVKD. CDR3 length equals 12 residues. V shed 5 bases and J shed 1 base, with 1 base lying between them. In this sample, this clonotype turned up a few times.

The clonotype originates from a human donor who donated a stem cell graft to a child with acute myeloid leukemia. Sample: PBMCs from the stem cell graft donor, taken from the stem cell graft. The chain recombines TRBV24-1 with TRBJ2-2; D not certain. The CDR3 DNA follows: TGTGCCACCAGTGTGAACACCGGGGAGCTGTTTTTT. It encodes CATSVNTGELFF.